The sequence of this TCR beta chain was determined in a study of blood T cell repertoires in COVID-19. For the study at large: Both acute and convalescent COVID-19 samples were obtained from the United States, Italy and Spain. The cDNA or gDNA used as material had been derived from T cells, B-cell-depleted T cells, or PBMCs.

Authors' analysis steps: It was from reference gene primer amplification that nucleated cell counts were estimated. Profiling relied on immunoSEQ multiplex PCR, and the TCRdb table lists in-frame clones only, not all of them. Clone size and V and J calls were adopted from that table, with D and trimming inferred from the DNA. The repertoire has just under 50,000 clones, 79% of them found once; the top ten carry 20% to 30%. With V trimmed by 6 bases and J by 2 bases, 10 bases remained unmatched. Looked up from germline, CDR1 is MDHEN and CDR2 is SYDVKM. The CDR3 is 15 residues long. The sequence was collected from a man aged 65-85 years with acute or convalescent COVID-19. The genes are TRBV28 and TRBJ2-7; 7 bases are a match to TRBD2. The material sequenced was peripheral blood. The CDR3 sequence: CASSPPRGEAYEQYF. The CDR3 DNA reads as TGTGCCAGCAGCCCTCCACGGGGGGAGGCCTACGAGCAGTACTTC.